This T cell receptor beta chain is drawn from a study of CD8+CD57+ T cells in acquired aplastic anemia. The study, taken as a whole, reports: Roughly 30 CD8+ CDR3 sequences occurred in both the patients and the controls.

This clonotype showed up many times. Its antigen is undetermined. This CDR3 has 13 amino acids. Between the trimmed V and J ends, which lost 10 bases and 5 bases, there was a span of 17 bases. Germline CDR1 reads SNHLY; CDR2 reads FYNNEI. Genomic DNA provided the template from which TCR beta VDJ and CDR3 profiles were obtained. Each CDR3 protein is one row after TCRdb ran MiXCR on the reads. The sample includes 150,000 to 200,000 distinct CDR3 sequences, roughly 48% of them seen just once. All patients picked for sequencing had shown, by flow cytometry, an expansion of CD8+CD57+ cells. Receipt of therapy had not occurred in any patient by the time of blood sampling.

The sample was sorted CD4+, CD8+, or CD8+CD57+ T cells (not recorded which) from PBMCs. The receptor was isolated from a human donor with aplastic anemia. V usage is TRBV2 and J usage is TRBJ2-5; D possibly uses TRBD1 or TRBD2 (7 bases each). The CDR3 protein is CAIRGGVEETQYF. The CDR3 coding sequence is TGTGCCATCAGGGGGGGAGTGGAGGAGACCCAGTACTTC.